These 15 T cell receptor beta chains were sequenced from one sample in a study of cytomegalovirus exposure and HLA in healthy donors. TCRdb keeps only in-frame clones here, not all; method: immunoSEQ multiplex PCR. The profile covers around 94,000 clones, with over 85% appearing a single time and roughly 0.9% taken by the ten largest. The sequenced material came from PBMCs. The receptors were sampled from a woman younger than 35 in good health and CMV-seronegative.

The chain links TRBV25-1 to TRBJ2-2; tentative D call: TRBD2 (5 bases). This CDR3 spans 14 amino acids. CDR1 is MGHDK, CDR2 SYGVNS, per germline. Trimming removed 10 bases from V and 4 bases from J, with 16 bases in between. The CDR3 DNA sequence: TGTGCCACCAGCACCGACGGAGGCACCGGGGAGCTGTTTTTT. Its translation: CATSTDGGTGELFF.

The chain combines TRBV4-1 with TRBJ2-1, with a tentative D call TRBD2 (5 bases). Germline V gene sequence: CDR1 MGHRA, CDR2 YSYEKL. V was cut by 5 bases and J by 0 bases, with 14 bases left in between. This CDR3 contains 16 residues. The CDR3 is CASSFAFSGSYNEQFF. The CDR3, as DNA: TGCGCCAGCAGCTTTGCGTTCAGCGGCTCCTACAATGAGCAGTTCTTC.

V gene TRBV5-4 combines with J gene TRBJ1-5; tentatively, D is TRBD1 (6 bases). This CDR3 contains 17 residues. V dropped 3 bases and J dropped 0 bases, with 16 bases sitting between them. Looked up from germline, CDR1 is SGHNT and CDR2 is YYREEE (reference sequence). Here the CDR3 DNA reads TGTGCCAGCAGCTATTCAGGGGTGAAGAATAGCAATCAGCCCCAGCATTTT. This translates into CASSYSGVKNSNQPQHF.

This chain uses TRBV7-9 with TRBJ1-1; no clear D. The CDR3 sequence is 14 residues long. V was shortened by 1 base and J by 5 bases, with 11 bases between the two germline ends. Germline V gives CDR1 SEHNR, CDR2 FQNEAQ (reference sequence). The CDR3 nucleotides read TGTGCCAGCAGCTTAGTTCTTTCGGGGACTGAAGCTTTCTTT. Protein: CASSLVLSGTEAFF.

This clone was counted only a few times. Relative to the germline gene, one junction end is altered; a read error may explain this. This chain joins TRBV5-4 and TRBJ2-7; the match to TRBD2 covers 10 bases. The CDR3 covers 16 residues. Germline V gene data show CDR1 as SGHNT and CDR2 as YYREEE (reference sequence). The CDR3 DNA reads TGTGCCAGCAGCCCAGCGGGAGGGACCTACTCCCACGAGCAGTACTTC. Protein product: CASSPAGGTYSHEQYF.

The rearrangement links TRBV5-5 to TRBJ2-7; D gene ambiguous. CDR1 and CDR2 (germline): SGHKS, YYEKEE (reference sequence). CDR3 size: 14 residues. The ends were cut back, 1 base at V and 4 bases at J, with 12 bases in the middle. The CDR3 loop reads CASSLTMALYEQYF. DNA for the CDR3: TGTGCCAGCAGCTTGACAATGGCCCTGTACGAGCAGTACTTC.

This rearrangement joins TRBV27 to TRBJ2-7; 12 bases are a match to TRBD1. The CDR3 sequence is 16 residues long. Germline loops: CDR1 MNHEY, CDR2 SMNVEV (reference sequence). Germline trimming cut 6 bases from V and 3 bases from J; bases unmatched to any gene: 9. Written as DNA, the CDR3 is TGTGCCAGCAGATTAACGGGACAGGGGGCCAACTACGAGCAGTACTTC. Translation gives CASRLTGQGANYEQYF.

The gene calls are TRBV19 and TRBJ2-6; 10 bases are shared with TRBD1. From germline, CDR1 is LNHDA and CDR2 SQIVND (reference sequence). The CDR3 is 15 residues long. The CDR3 DNA is TGTGGCGTGTCGGACAGGGGGTCTGGGGCCAACGTCCTGACTTTC. Its protein product is CGVSDRGSGANVLTF.

The J gene is TRBJ2-5, the V gene TRBV2, with TRBD2 matching over 10 bases. Germline trimming cut 6 bases from V and 0 bases from J; bases unmatched to any gene: 7. Per germline, CDR1 SNHLY and CDR2 FYNNEI. CDR3 size: 16 residues. Written as DNA, the CDR3 is TGTGCCAGCAGACTACTAGCGGGACCGTACCAAGAGACCCAGTACTTC. Translating gives CASRLLAGPYQETQYF.

The chain has TRBV19 and TRBJ2-7; 9 nucleotides line up with TRBD1. The CDR3 contains 15 residues. V dropped 4 bases and J dropped 0; count of bases not matched to a gene: 4. Germline lookup yields CDR1 LNHDA and CDR2 SQIVND (reference sequence). The CDR3 sequence is CASSTGQGISYEQYF. The CDR3 DNA reads TGTGCCAGTAGTACGGGACAGGGAATCTCCTACGAGCAGTACTTC.

V is TRBV6-5 and J is TRBJ1-1; 9 positions agree with TRBD1. This CDR3 region has 13 residues. Germline lookup yields CDR1 MNHEY and CDR2 SVGAGI. V lost 10 bases and J lost 5; bases outside the gene matches: 8. Written as DNA, the CDR3 is TGTGCCACCGAAGACAGGGGGGGAACTGAAGCTTTCTTT. It codes for CATEDRGGTEAFF.

This chain connects TRBV7-2 to TRBJ2-2; no firm D call. Germline assignment: CDR1 SGHTA and CDR2 FQGNSA. CDR3 length: 15 amino acids. V was cut by 4 bases and J by 2 bases, with 11 bases left in between. The CDR3 loop is CASSSTVLNTGELFF. DNA of the CDR3: TGTGCCAGCAGCTCAACAGTGTTAAACACCGGGGAGCTGTTTTTT.

This chain links TRBV11-2 with TRBJ2-3; 7 bases are a match to TRBD1. The CDR3 covers 14 residues. V was clipped by 4 bases and J by 5 bases; unmatched bases: 6. The V gene's germline CDR1 is SGHAT and CDR2 FQNNGV. The CDR3 DNA is TGTGCCAGCAGCTCCACCACAGGGGTAGATACGCAGTATTTT. This translates into CASSSTTGVDTQYF.

The V and J genes are TRBV9 and TRBJ2-7; D not resolved. In germline, CDR1 is SGDLS, CDR2 YYNGEE. The germline V and J ends were trimmed by 3 bases and 5 bases, with 12 bases remaining between them. The CDR3 loop spans 13 amino acids. The CDR3 protein is CASSAGSLHEQYF. CDR3 coding DNA: TGTGCCAGCAGCGCAGGATCTCTACACGAGCAGTACTTC.

J is TRBJ2-7 and V is TRBV30; 7 bases align to TRBD1. V gave up 2 bases and J gave up 3 bases; unmatched junction bases: 4. Germline V gene sequence: CDR1 GTSNPN, CDR2 SVGIG (reference sequence). The CDR3 has 13 residues. CDR3 residues: CAWSFDRVYEQYF. For the CDR3, the DNA is TGTGCCTGGAGTTTCGACAGGGTCTACGAGCAGTACTTC.